These T cell receptor beta chains were read from a single sample in a study of cytomegalovirus exposure and HLA in healthy donors. Libraries were prepared by immunoSEQ multiplex PCR; TCRdb keeps only in-frame clonotypes and omits some of them. The table lists under 250,000 clones, roughly 80% of them singletons. Sequenced input: PBMCs. These receptors all stem from a man between 50 and 59 years old in good health and CMV-seronegative. CDR3s include the opening cysteine and the closing phenylalanine or tryptophan. Fields, in order: V gene, D gene, clone size, J gene, CDR3 DNA, CDR3 protein. D genes are given only for firm matches. The listing skips clone size in some rows; elsewhere it reads once, few, many or a size class.

>TRBV27|-|-|TRBJ1-5
TGTGCCAGCAGTAACAACGGAGGCAATCAGCCCCAGCATTTT
CASSNNGGNQPQHF
>TRBV28|TRBD1|-|TRBJ1-5
TGTGCCAGCAGCCACCGGGACAGGGGGTTCAGTCAGCCCCAGCATTTT
CASSHRDRGFSQPQHF
>TRBV6-5|TRBD1|-|TRBJ2-2
TGTGCCAGCAGCCGGGACAGCAACACCGGGGAGCTGTTTTTT
CASSRDSNTGELFF
>TRBV21-1|-|-|TRBJ2-3
TGTGCCAGCAGCAAAGATCCGGTGACAGATACGCAGTATTTT
CASSKDPVTDTQYF
>TRBV25-1|TRBD1|-|TRBJ1-5
TGTGCCAGCAGCACGACAGGGGTCAATCAGCCCCAGCATTTT
CASSTTGVNQPQHF
>TRBV6-6|TRBD2|-|TRBJ2-7
TGTGCCAGCAGGGAAGTAGCGGGAGGAATCAACGAGCAGTACTTC
CASREVAGGINEQYF
>TRBV5-4|-|few|TRBJ2-2
TGTGCCAGCGGGGGCGGGTACACCGGGGAGCTGTTTTTT
CASGGGYTGELFF
>TRBV6-1|-|few|TRBJ2-1
TGTGCCAGCAGTGAAGTTGAACTAGCTTCTAATGAGCAGTTCTTC
CASSEVELASNEQFF
>TRBV27|TRBD2|-|TRBJ2-1
TGTGCCAGCAGTTCAAACTTAGCGGGAGCCTACAATGAGCAGTTCTTC
CASSSNLAGAYNEQFF
>TRBV10-3|-|-|TRBJ1-5
TGTGCCATCAGTGAACCCGGAGACTACTATAGCAATCAGCCCCAGCATTTT
CAISEPGDYYSNQPQHF
>TRBV18|-|-|TRBJ1-1
TGTGCCAGCTCACCACCGGGCAGGGTGGGCGCTTTCTTT
CASSPPGRVGAFF
>TRBV7-8|TRBD2|-|TRBJ2-5
TGTGCCAGCAGCTTAAGGGAGGGCGAGGAGACCCAGTACTTC
CASSLREGEETQYF
>TRBV10-2|-|-|TRBJ1-5
TGCGCCAGCAGCCAGGTGGGGAGTCAGCCCCAGCATTTT
CASSQVGSQPQHF
>TRBV6-1|-|-|TRBJ1-5
TGTGCCAGCAGTGTAGAGGGTTTGAGCAATCAGCCCCAGCATTTT
CASSVEGLSNQPQHF
>TRBV7-8|TRBD2|few|TRBJ2-4
TGTGCCAGCAGCTTAGCTCATACCCGGACTAGCGCGAACATTCAGTACTTC
CASSLAHTRTSANIQYF
>TRBV6-5|TRBD1|-|TRBJ1-5
TGTGCCAGCAGCCTGGGACAGAGTAGCAATCAGCCCCAGCATTTT
CASSLGQSSNQPQHF
>TRBV30|-|-|TRBJ1-2
TGTGCCTGGAGTCGGGACTATGGCTACACCTTC
CAWSRDYGYTF
>TRBV6-5|-|once|TRBJ2-7
TGTGCCGGCCGGGACACGCTCCCCTACGAGCAGTACTTC
CAGRDTLPYEQYF
>TRBV4-2|-|-|TRBJ2-1
TGTGCCAGCAGCCACCCCGGCGGGGAGCAGTTCTTC
CASSHPGGEQFF
>TRBV7-9|TRBD2|-|TRBJ2-3
TGTGCCAGCAGCGTAGCGGGAGGGCCCACAGATACGCAGTATTTT
CASSVAGGPTDTQYF
>TRBV4-2|TRBD1|-|TRBJ1-1
TGTGCCAGCAGCCCCCCCGGGACAGGGGGCGATACAGCTGAAGCTTTCTTT
CASSPPGTGGDTAEAFF
>TRBV29-1|TRBD1|-|TRBJ2-3
TGCAGCGTTGACGACAGGGGACGTAGCACAGATACGCAGTATTTT
CSVDDRGRSTDTQYF
>TRBV7-9|-|few|TRBJ1-5
TGTGCCAGCAGCTCCGACAGCGACGGGCAGCCCCAGCATTTT
CASSSDSDGQPQHF
>TRBV6-6|-|once|TRBJ2-4
TGTGCCAGCAGTTACCGGGGGGCGGAGAACATTCAGTACTTC
CASSYRGAENIQYF